Shown below are 15 T cell receptor beta chains from a single sample sequenced in a study of blood T cells in healthy people across ages. A sample-barcoded 5' primer and a J-beta primer mix were used in a second PCR of roughly 6 to 12 cycles. TCRdb re-called the 5' RACE reads through MiXCR, storing one row per CDR3 protein. This table holds around 2 million distinct CDR3 sequences, around 40% found once. Sequencing was done on a sample of blood. Receptor source: a human donor in good health.

This clonotype was detected a few times. It differs at one base from a far larger clone, so likely a read error. This rearrangement joins TRBV29-1 to TRBJ1-2; D is ambiguous. This CDR3 spans 10 amino acids. The germline V and J ends were trimmed by 0 bases and 8 bases, with 4 bases remaining between them. CDR1 is SQVTM and CDR2 is ANQGSEA in the germline V gene. CDR3 nucleotides: TGCAGCGTTGAAGATCACGGCTACACCTTC. Translated: CSVEDHGYTF. Based on the CDR3 plus reference TRBV29-1 and TRBJ1-2, the full variable domain is SAVISQKPSRDICQRGTSLTIQCQVDSQVTMMFWYRQQPGQSLTLIATANQGSEATYESGFVIDKFPISRPNLTFSTLTVSNMSPEDSSIYLCSVEDHGYTFGSGTRLTVV.

This sequence joins TRBV7-2 and TRBJ1-2, with TRBD1 identical over 7 bases. Germline V gene sequence: CDR1 SGHTA, CDR2 FQGNSA. The CDR3 spans 16 residues. The junction had 9 bases not matched to a gene; V was cut back by 1 base and J by 4 bases. In nucleotides, the CDR3 is TGTGCCAGCAGCTTAGTTGGAGGGGGCAATGTCTATGGCTACACCTTC. As protein: CASSLVGGGNVYGYTF. The variable domain in full, with the rest retrieved from reference TRBV7-2 and TRBJ1-2, is GAGVSQSPSNKVTEKGKDVELRCDPISGHTALYWYRQSLGQGLEFLIYFQGNSAPDKSGLPSDRFSAERTGGSVSTLTIQRTQQEDSAVYLCASSLVGGGNVYGYTFGSGTRLTVV.

This clonotype was seen once. The gene calls are TRBV28 and TRBJ1-6; D may be TRBD1 (6 bases). The CDR3 extends over 11 amino acids. Germline-derived CDR1 and CDR2 are MDHEN and SYDVKM. CDR3 protein: CATGMESPLHF. The CDR3 bases are TGTGCTACAGGGATGGAATCACCCCTCCACTTT.

In its sample, this clonotype was seen a few times. J is TRBJ2-1 and V is TRBV7-9; D might be TRBD2 (6 bases). The V gene lost 5 bases and the J gene lost 8 bases, with 16 bases spanning the gap. In germline, CDR1 is SEHNR, CDR2 FQNEAQ (reference sequence). The CDR3 length is 14 residues. The CDR3 sequence: CASSQSAGGHEQFF. The CDR3 DNA sequence: TGTGCCAGCAGCCAGTCAGCCGGGGGTCATGAGCAGTTCTTC.

V and J are TRBV27 and TRBJ2-7, with TRBD2 identical over 7 bases. From germline, CDR1 is MNHEY and CDR2 SMNVEV (reference sequence). This CDR3 region has 14 residues. V was clipped by 3 bases and J by 4 bases; unmatched bases: 6. The CDR3 region is CASSFALAVYEQYF. The CDR3 DNA is TGTGCCAGCAGTTTTGCCCTAGCGGTTTACGAGCAGTACTTC.

J is TRBJ1-2 and V is TRBV11-1, with D maybe TRBD1 (5 bases). The CDR3 spans 13 residues. V was shortened by 4 bases and J by 5 bases, with 11 bases between the two germline ends. Per germline, CDR1 SGHAT and CDR2 FQDESV (reference sequence). The CDR3 spells CASSWDGSYGYTF. Here the CDR3 DNA reads TGTGCCAGCAGCTGGGACGGGTCTTATGGCTACACCTTC.

The V call is TRBV12-3 or TRBV12-4, the J call TRBJ2-5; the D gene is possibly TRBD1 (6 bases). The CDR3 runs to 14 residues. The V end was cut by 6 bases, the J end by 2 bases, with 13 bases between. DNA of the CDR3: TGTGCCAGCAGCCAAAACAGGGTACAAGAGACCCAGTACTTC. Its protein is CASSQNRVQETQYF.

This clonotype came up a few times. This chain connects TRBV6-6 to TRBJ1-1; 10 positions agree with TRBD1. The CDR3 is 14 residues long. V shed 6 bases and J 5 bases; nucleotides not matched to a gene: 6. Germline values: CDR1 MNHNY, CDR2 SVGAGI (reference sequence). The CDR3 protein is CASSPGTGVTEAFF. As DNA, the CDR3 is TGTGCCAGCAGCCCCGGGACAGGGGTGACTGAAGCTTTCTTT.

The chain combines TRBV12-3 or TRBV12-4 with TRBJ2-1; D possibly matches TRBD1 or TRBD2 (7 bases each). The germline V and J ends were trimmed by 5 bases and 10 bases, with 30 bases remaining between them. The CDR3 covers 18 residues. The chain's CDR3 is CASSVRGGIRPELCEQFF. Written as DNA, the CDR3 is TGTGCCAGCAGTGTCAGGGGGGGGATAAGACCCGAATTGTGCGAGCAGTTCTTC.

This clonotype was seen only a few times. The J gene is TRBJ1-1, the V gene TRBV12-3 or TRBV12-4, with 7 positions matching TRBD1. V lost 3 bases to trimming and J lost 10 bases; unmatched junction nucleotides: 8. This CDR3 comprises 13 residues. The CDR3 here is CASSFPGRGRAFF. The CDR3 nucleotides read TGTGCCAGCAGTTTCCCTGGCAGGGGGAGAGCTTTCTTT.

The rearrangement joins TRBV29-1 to TRBJ1-4; 10 bases align to TRBD1. Trimming at V came to 4 bases and at J to 6 bases, leaving 5 bases not matched to a gene. This CDR3 is 14 amino acids long. The germline V gene encodes CDR1 SQVTM and CDR2 ANQGSEA. This chain's CDR3 is CSVGTGGPHEKLFF. The CDR3 nucleotides are TGCAGCGTTGGGACAGGGGGACCCCATGAAAAACTGTTTTTT. The whole variable domain, filled in from reference TRBV29-1 and TRBJ1-4, reads SAVISQKPSRDICQRGTSLTIQCQVDSQVTMMFWYRQQPGQSLTLIATANQGSEATYESGFVIDKFPISRPNLTFSTLTVSNMSPEDSSIYLCSVGTGGPHEKLFFGSGTQLSVL.

The V and J genes are TRBV4-3 and TRBJ1-2; D is uncertain. Germline CDR1 is LGHNA and CDR2 is YSLEER. The CDR3 loop spans 15 amino acids. V was clipped by 2 bases and J by 2 bases, with 12 bases between them. The CDR3 DNA is TGCGCCAGCAGCCAAACCTGGGCAGAAAACTATGGCTACACCTTC. Protein product: CASSQTWAENYGYTF.

The chain uses TRBV7-2 and TRBJ1-5, with D unclear. Germline loops: CDR1 SGHTA, CDR2 FQGNSA. Trimming removed 10 bases at V and 5 bases at J, with 15 bases between. The CDR3 has 13 residues. The CDR3 protein is CATGFAGDQPQHF. The CDR3 coding sequence is TGTGCCACCGGATTCGCTGGGGATCAGCCCCAGCATTTT. The complete variable domain, with remaining parts taken from reference TRBV7-2 and TRBJ1-5, reads GAGVSQSPSNKVTEKGKDVELRCDPISGHTALYWYRQSLGQGLEFLIYFQGNSAPDKSGLPSDRFSAERTGGSVSTLTIQRTQQEDSAVYLCATGFAGDQPQHFGDGTRLSIL.

Comments on this clonotype: The CDR3 does not close with the conserved phenylalanine or tryptophan, likely indicating a read error. The V call is TRBV18, the J call TRBJ1-1; D is unresolved. The CDR3 is 13 residues long. Germline lookup yields CDR1 KGHSH and CDR2 LQKENI. Deletions cut 2 bases from V and 3 bases from J, with 7 bases between. The CDR3: CASSPAGDTEAFC. DNA for the CDR3: TGTGCCAGCTCACCAGCGGGTGACACTGAAGCTTTCTGT.

In this sample, this clonotype turned up a few times. CDR3 protein: CASSYSSLTPTDTQYF. Here the CDR3 DNA reads TGTGCCAGCAGTTACTCTTCCCTAACCCCCACAGATACGCAGTATTTT. The chain has TRBV6-6 and TRBJ2-3; D is unresolved. Trimming took off 0 bases at V and 2 bases at J, with 12 bases between the two ends. The V gene's germline CDR1 is MNHNY and CDR2 SVGAGI (reference sequence). The CDR3 has 16 amino acids.